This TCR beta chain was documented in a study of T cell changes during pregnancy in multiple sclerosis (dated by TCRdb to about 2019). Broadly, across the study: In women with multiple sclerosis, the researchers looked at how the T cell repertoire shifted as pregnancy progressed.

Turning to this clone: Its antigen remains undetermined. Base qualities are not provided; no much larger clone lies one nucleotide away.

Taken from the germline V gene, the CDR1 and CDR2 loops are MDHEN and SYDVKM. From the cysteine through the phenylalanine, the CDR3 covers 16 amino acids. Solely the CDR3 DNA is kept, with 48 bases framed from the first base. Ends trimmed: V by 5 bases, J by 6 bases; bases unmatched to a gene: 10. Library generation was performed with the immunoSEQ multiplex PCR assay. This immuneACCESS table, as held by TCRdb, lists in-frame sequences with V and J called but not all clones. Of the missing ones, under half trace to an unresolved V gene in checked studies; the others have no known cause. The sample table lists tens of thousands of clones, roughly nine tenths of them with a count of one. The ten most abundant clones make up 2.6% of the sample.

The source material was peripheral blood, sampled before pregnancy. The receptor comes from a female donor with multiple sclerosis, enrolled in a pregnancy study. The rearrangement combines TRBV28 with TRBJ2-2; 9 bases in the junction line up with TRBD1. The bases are TGTGCCAGCAGTGATCACCGGGACAGGGATGCCGGGGAGCTGTTTTTT. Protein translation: CASSDHRDRDAGELFF.